This TCR beta chain stems from a study of CD8+ T cells in alopecia areata (dated by TCRdb to between 2018 and 2020). In the study overall: The treated patients, all with moderate-to-severe alopecia areata, were enrolled in an open-label pilot trial of oral tofacitinib given at 5 to 10 mg twice daily. Patients received tofacitinib for 6 to 18 months and were then followed off drug for 6 months to check for delayed response and recurrence. TCRbeta CDR3 regions were amplified by immunoSEQ multiplex PCR with 35 Vbeta forward and 13 Jbeta reverse primers. Disease severity in treated patients was measured with the SALT score, which quantifies the percentage of affected scalp surface area. RNA was obtained with the PAXgene miRNA kit for fixed scalp, the miRNeasy kit for PBMCs, and the RNeasy kit for mouse skin. Scalp clonality was compared across normal scalp (n=4), patchy alopecia areata scalp (n=8), and alopecia totalis/universalis scalp (n=8). In humans, TCRbeta sequencing was performed on scalp tissue and on sorted CD4+ and CD8+ peripheral blood T cells from healthy controls and from patients with patchy or totalis/universalis alopecia areata. To study T cell clonal expansion in alopecia areata, the researchers applied high-throughput TCRbeta sequencing to both the C3H/HeJ mouse model and human patients. Patients on tofacitinib were biopsied at baseline and after 4 and 24 weeks of treatment, and several of the patients also had a later scalp biopsy.

Beyond this particular receptor, the publication reports: During tofacitinib treatment, many expanded lesional clones remained in scalp and blood, and this persistence may partly explain relapse after treatment is stopped. Compared with mice, TCR sequences shared between patients were less clear, possibly partly because of HLA diversity across the patient population. Tofacitinib significantly decreased scalp clonality and the number of expanded CD8+ clones among the top 100 scalp clones. Compared with normal scalp, lesional scalp had higher clonality and more expanded CD8+ clones, particularly in alopecia totalis/universalis, a pattern that suggests antigenic drive. Unlike mouse skin, which is dominated by gammadelta T cells, normal human skin has resident alphabeta T cells that are also sequenced, and this complicates analysis of the scalp TCR repertoire. The treated cohort was small, with a single nonresponder, so links between baseline CD8+ expansion and response need larger studies.

Library preparation used the immunoSEQ multiplex PCR assay. To provide template for TCR sequencing, every sample had RNA extracted and reverse transcribed into cDNA. SuperScript III was used to make first-strand cDNA, primed with a 2:1 mix of oligo-dT and random hexamers. A synthetic immune receptor repertoire was used to gauge amplification bias, and whatever bias remained was removed computationally. The source study handled its data this way. Raw reads were preprocessed for error removal, and CDR3 was defined according to IMGT conventions as running from the conserved cysteine to phenylalanine. Clonality was calculated as 1 minus Shannon entropy normalized by log2 of the number of productive unique TCRs. Whether scalp clones were CD4 or CD8 was inferred by matching scalp TCRbeta sequences against CD4 and CD8 repertoires sorted from blood. TCRdb re-hosts the immuneACCESS table, in-frame sequences only. Its copies lack some clones; in the studies checked, an unresolved V gene accounts for under half of them, and the cause for the rest is not known. The DNA gave D and trimming, while V, J and clone size come from that table. The sample has approximately 280,000 clones on record, about 62% of them singletons. The biggest ten clones account for around 1.8% of the sample.

Reading the label with the study, this specimen's time point is: 24 weeks on oral tofacitinib. Taken with the paper, the label for treatment or condition translates to: oral pan-JAK inhibitor, 5-10 mg twice daily. Peripheral blood and lesional scalp punch biopsies were obtained from patients with alopecia areata. PBMCs were isolated by density centrifugation and stained for CD3, CD4 and CD8, and CD4+ and CD8+ T cells were sorted on a FACSAria. About this clone: Its binding antigen is unknown. One end of the junction does not line up with germline, which may come from a read error. The same CDR3 is also encoded by other DNA sequences in this sample.

CDR1 SGHRS and CDR2 YFSETQ are derived from the germline V gene. The CDR3 sequence holds 13 residues, the cysteine and phenylalanine included. CDR3 DNA is the only sequence kept; it has 39 bases, read in frame from the first base. The receptor was derived from a human donor with alopecia areata. This sample comprised CD4+ T cells sorted from blood, obtained at week 24, from a patient treated with tofacitinib. The sequence links TRBV5-1 to TRBJ2-7; confidence is insufficient to name the D gene. The CDR3 here reads CASSPRVSYEQYF. The bases are TGTGCCAGCAGCCCAAGGGTCTCCTACGAGCAGTACTTC.